This TCR beta chain was found in a study of blood T cell repertoires in COVID-19 (dated by TCRdb to 2020 to 2021). Background for the entire study: The collaborator samples originated in the United States, Italy and Spain and spanned the acute and convalescent phases of COVID-19. The prospective study material was composed of cDNA or gDNA derived from T cells, B-cell-depleted T cells, or PBMCs. The dataset comprised deeply sampled blood TCRbeta repertoires from subjects exposed to, actively infected with, or recovered from COVID-19. The repertoires were released in a freely available public database intended as a resource for research on the immune response to SARS-CoV-2. Samples came from the ongoing ImmuneRACE study (first 160 participants) plus 1,254 subjects from 6 global collaborators. The sample metadata nearly always contained a de-identified subject ID, COVID-19 status, age in years and sex. Where HLA class I and class II types were available, the types were taken from metadata supplied by the sample provider, not from assay-based typing. Broader findings and caveats from the paper: The quantity of clinical and demographic metadata differed by source and by participant and was supplied without curation.

The immunoSEQ Assay, a bias-controlled multiplex PCR, was used to amplify TCRbeta CDR3 regions from genomic DNA. Regarding the original processing steps: The number of nucleated cells in each sample was estimated by amplification of reference gene primers within the assay. To quantify the absolute abundance of each unique TCRbeta CDR3 rearrangement, sequence reads were collapsed and filtered. Productive Simpson clonality was computed per sample as the square root of Simpson's diversity index over productive rearrangements. TCRdb stores this immuneACCESS table with in-frame sequences only. Part of the clones is absent; in the studies checked, under half of the shortfall reflects unresolved V genes, and no reason is known for the rest. Clone size and the V and J calls come from that table; the DNA yielded D and trimming. Counted in this sample were around 150,000 clones; about three quarters of them appeared once. The ten biggest clones cover 2.5% to 3% of the sample.

In this sample, this clone turned up once. No antigen is known for it. No clone much larger than this one lies a single base away; base qualities are absent. Participants in the prospective study were enrolled through a virtual design, were aged 18 to 89 years, and lived in fewer than 30 United States geographic areas. To assign participants to cohorts, the prospective study relied on clinical history that participants themselves reported in a screening survey and a study questionnaire. For ImmuneRACE Cohort 3, a participant was defined as recovered based on two consecutive negative NP/OP PCR tests, clearance by a healthcare professional, or resolution of symptoms. Each participant in the prospective study had whole blood, serum and a nasopharyngeal or oropharyngeal swab collected by mobile phlebotomists. Participants in the prospective study had the option to provide additional blood draws and questionnaires over an approximately two-month period. Blood samples from the prospective study were shipped frozen or at room temperature prior to DNA extraction.

Specimen: PBMCs or T cells enriched from blood (not recorded which). This sequence was found in a woman aged 45-59 years who had recovered from COVID-19.

The bases read TGTGCCAGCAGGTCTATTAGGGGGTCGGATGAAAAACTGTTTTTT. Its amino acids are CASRSIRGSDEKLFF. The receptor chain draws on TRBV28 and TRBJ1-4; a tentative D match to TRBD1 spans 6 bases. CDR1 and CDR2 are drawn from the germline V gene: MDHEN, SYDVKM. There are 15 amino acids in the CDR3, from cysteine to phenylalanine inclusive. Here the CDR3 DNA is all that survives: 45 bases in frame from base 1. V loses 6 bases, J loses 6 bases, and the germline ends lie 17 bases apart.